This TCR beta chain was captured by sequencing in a study of T cells in Graves' hyperthyroidism and ophthalmopathy. CDR3 length equals 13 residues. Losses at the gene ends were 9 bases for V and 7 bases for J; bases not matched to a gene: 7. The germline V gene has CDR1 MNHNS and CDR2 SASEGT. Amplification of TCR beta CDR3 regions used RNA as the template. The HTBI primer set served for first-round RT-PCR of the TCR CDR3. MiXCR, run by TCRdb on the multiplex PCR reads, gives a single entry per CDR3 protein. The table records 540,000 or so distinct CDR3 sequences, 35% to 55% of them present only once. Sequencing was done on a sample of peripheral blood or thyroid tissue (not recorded which). The receptor was derived from an adult woman with Graves' disease, either hyperthyroidism or ophthalmopathy (not recorded which). The chain joins TRBV6-1 to TRBJ2-2, with TRBD1 matching 8 bases. The DNA of the CDR3 is TGTGCCAGGAGGACAGGGCCGGGCGGGGAGCTGTTTTTT. Encoded protein: CARRTGPGGELFF.